The entry below describes one T cell receptor (beta chain). Its antigen is unidentified. The data derive from a study of shared clonotypes between healthy human individuals. Study findings and constraints: Tissue TCR repertoires likely differ from these blood-only repertoires. Naive subsets typically showed greater estimated richness than memory subsets.

Those who donated were healthy HIV-negative adults, with no recent acute infections or vaccinations reported. Sequencing was performed with immunoSEQ multiplex PCR; in TCRdb, only in-frame clones are kept and a portion is missing. In the table there are around 180,000 clones, around 93% of which are singletons. Per the germline V gene, CDR1 is SGHNT and CDR2 is YYREEE (reference sequence). Trimming removed 4 bases from V and 4 bases from J; junction bases left unmatched: 4. CDR3 length equals 13 residues. The chain combines TRBV5-4 with TRBJ2-5; 7 positions agree with TRBD1. Sequencing used naive CD4+ T cells sorted from blood. Specified subset: CD45RA+ positively selected. The origin of this receptor is a woman between 25 and 40 years old in good health. CDR3 in amino acids: CASSTTGIETQYF. The CDR3 bases are TGTGCCAGCAGCACGACAGGGATAGAGACCCAGTACTTC.